This T cell receptor (beta chain) was profiled in a study of shared clonotypes between healthy human individuals. Points from the study as a whole: It was expected that sequencing depth would affect clonotype sharing among donors.

Germline V gives CDR1 SGHTA, CDR2 FQGTGA. The germline V and J ends were trimmed by 1 base and 3 bases, with 7 bases remaining between them. The length of the CDR3 is 15 residues. Profiling relied on immunoSEQ multiplex PCR, and the TCRdb table lists in-frame clones only, not all of them. The sample includes around 2,000,000 clones, 85% to 95% seen only once; the top ten take more than 1.5%. Naive-designated CD8 cells lacked CD45RO, were positively enriched for CCR7, and omitted terminally differentiated effector memory CD45RA+ cells. As regards this clone: No antigen is known for it.

The material sequenced was naive CD8+ T cells from PBMCs. The V and J genes are TRBV7-3 and TRBJ2-6; D remains ambiguous. This clonotype originated in a man aged 18 to 35 in good health. Some clones in this sample may be carry-over from other donors' samples. CDR3 sequence: CASSLNGNGANVLTF. CDR3 nucleotides: TGTGCCAGCAGCTTAAATGGGAATGGGGCCAACGTCCTGACTTTC.